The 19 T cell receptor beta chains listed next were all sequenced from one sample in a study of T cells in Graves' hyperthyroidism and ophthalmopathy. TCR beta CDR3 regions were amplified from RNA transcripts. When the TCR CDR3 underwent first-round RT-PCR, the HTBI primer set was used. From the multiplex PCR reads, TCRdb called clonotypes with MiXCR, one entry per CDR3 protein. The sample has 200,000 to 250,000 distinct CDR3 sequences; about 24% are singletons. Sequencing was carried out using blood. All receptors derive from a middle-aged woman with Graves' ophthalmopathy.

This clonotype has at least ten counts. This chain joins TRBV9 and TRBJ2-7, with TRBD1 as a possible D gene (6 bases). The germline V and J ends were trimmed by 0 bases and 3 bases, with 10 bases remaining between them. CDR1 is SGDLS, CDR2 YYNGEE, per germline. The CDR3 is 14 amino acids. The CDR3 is CASSVGEGGYEQYF. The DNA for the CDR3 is TGTGCCAGCAGCGTAGGAGAAGGGGGCTACGAGCAGTACTTC.

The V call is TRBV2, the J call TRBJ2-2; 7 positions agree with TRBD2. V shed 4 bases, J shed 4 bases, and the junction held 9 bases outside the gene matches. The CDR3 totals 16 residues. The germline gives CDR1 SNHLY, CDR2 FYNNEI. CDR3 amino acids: CASSGELAVFTGELFF. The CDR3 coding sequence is TGTGCCAGCAGTGGGGAGCTAGCGGTTTTCACCGGGGAGCTGTTTTTT.

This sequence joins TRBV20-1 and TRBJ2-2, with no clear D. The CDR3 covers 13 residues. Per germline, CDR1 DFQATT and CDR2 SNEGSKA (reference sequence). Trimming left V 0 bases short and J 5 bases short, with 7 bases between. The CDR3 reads CSARESVTGELFF. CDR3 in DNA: TGCAGTGCTAGAGAATCCGTGACCGGGGAGCTGTTTTTT.

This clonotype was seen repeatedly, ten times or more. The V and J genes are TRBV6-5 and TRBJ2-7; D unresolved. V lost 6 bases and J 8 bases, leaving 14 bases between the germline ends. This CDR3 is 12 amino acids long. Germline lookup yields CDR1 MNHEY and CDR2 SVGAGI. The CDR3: CASSLRPLQQYF. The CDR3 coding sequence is TGTGCCAGCAGCCTCCGACCCCTCCAGCAGTACTTC.

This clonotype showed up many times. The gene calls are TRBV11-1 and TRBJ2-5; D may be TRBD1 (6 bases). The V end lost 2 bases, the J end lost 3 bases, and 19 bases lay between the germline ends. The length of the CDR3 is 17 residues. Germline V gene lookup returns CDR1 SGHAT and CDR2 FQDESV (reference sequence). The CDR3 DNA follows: TGTGCCAGCAGCTTACGCACAGGGTTTGCAGGGGAAGAGACCCAGTACTTC. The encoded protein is CASSLRTGFAGEETQYF.

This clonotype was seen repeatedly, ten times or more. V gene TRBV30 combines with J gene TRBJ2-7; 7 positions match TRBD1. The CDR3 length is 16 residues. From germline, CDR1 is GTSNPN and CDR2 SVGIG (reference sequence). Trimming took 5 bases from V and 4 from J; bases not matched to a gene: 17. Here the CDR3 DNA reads TGTGCCTGGCGGAGACAGGGCGGACCACCCGGATACGAGCAGTACTTC. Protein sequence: CAWRRQGGPPGYEQYF.

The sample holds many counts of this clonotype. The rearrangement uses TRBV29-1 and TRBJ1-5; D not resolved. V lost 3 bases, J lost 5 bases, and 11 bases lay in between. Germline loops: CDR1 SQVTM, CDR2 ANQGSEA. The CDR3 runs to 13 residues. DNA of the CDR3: TGCAGCGTTGATTTTGGTGGTGATCAGCCCCAGCATTTT. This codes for CSVDFGGDQPQHF.

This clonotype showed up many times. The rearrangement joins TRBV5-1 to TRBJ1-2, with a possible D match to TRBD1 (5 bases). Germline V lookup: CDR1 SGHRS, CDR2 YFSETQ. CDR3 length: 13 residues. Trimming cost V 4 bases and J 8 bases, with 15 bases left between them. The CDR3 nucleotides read TGCGCCAGCAGCGTGACAGACCCCAGCGGCTACACCTTC. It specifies CASSVTDPSGYTF.

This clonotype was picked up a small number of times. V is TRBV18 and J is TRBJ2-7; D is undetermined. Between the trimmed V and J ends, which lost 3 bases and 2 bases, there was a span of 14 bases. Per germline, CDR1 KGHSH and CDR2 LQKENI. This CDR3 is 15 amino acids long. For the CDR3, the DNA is TGTGCCAGCTCACCTTCTCATGGCCGAGCCTACGAGCAGTACTTC. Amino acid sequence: CASSPSHGRAYEQYF.

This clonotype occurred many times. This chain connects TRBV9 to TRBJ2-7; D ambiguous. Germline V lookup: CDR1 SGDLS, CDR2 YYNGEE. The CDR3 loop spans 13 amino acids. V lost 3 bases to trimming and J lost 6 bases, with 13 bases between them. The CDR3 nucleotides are TGTGCCAGCAGCGGCCCCGGGTACGGCGAGCAGTACTTC. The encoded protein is CASSGPGYGEQYF.

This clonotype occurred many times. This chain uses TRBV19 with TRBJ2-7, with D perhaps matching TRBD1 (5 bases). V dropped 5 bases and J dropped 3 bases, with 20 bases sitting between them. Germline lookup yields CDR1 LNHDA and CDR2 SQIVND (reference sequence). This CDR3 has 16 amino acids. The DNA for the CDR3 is TGTGCCAGTAGTTCCGCCCCAGGGAAAAACGTCTACGAGCAGTACTTC. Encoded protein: CASSSAPGKNVYEQYF.

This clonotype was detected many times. CDR3: CASSTNRGLNTGELFF. The CDR3 coding sequence is TGTGCCAGCAGTACTAACAGGGGACTGAACACCGGGGAGCTGTTTTTT. The chain has TRBV28 and TRBJ2-2; possible D gene TRBD1, 7 bases. CDR3 length: 16 residues. Germline V lookup: CDR1 MDHEN, CDR2 SYDVKM. V lost 5 bases, J lost 1 base, and 14 bases lay in between.

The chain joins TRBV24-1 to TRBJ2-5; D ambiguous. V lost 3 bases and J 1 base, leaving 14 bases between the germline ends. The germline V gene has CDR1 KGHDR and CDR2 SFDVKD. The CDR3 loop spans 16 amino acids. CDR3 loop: CATSDERTETQETQYF. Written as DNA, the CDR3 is TGTGCCACCAGTGATGAGAGGACGGAAACCCAAGAGACCCAGTACTTC.

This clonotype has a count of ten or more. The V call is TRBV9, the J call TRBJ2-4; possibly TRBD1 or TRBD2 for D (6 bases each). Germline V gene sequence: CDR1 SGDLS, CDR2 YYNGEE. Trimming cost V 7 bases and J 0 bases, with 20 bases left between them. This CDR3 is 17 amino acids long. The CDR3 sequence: CASGGRNELLAKNIQYF. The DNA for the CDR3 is TGTGCCAGCGGGGGGCGTAACGAGCTCCTAGCCAAAAACATTCAGTACTTC.

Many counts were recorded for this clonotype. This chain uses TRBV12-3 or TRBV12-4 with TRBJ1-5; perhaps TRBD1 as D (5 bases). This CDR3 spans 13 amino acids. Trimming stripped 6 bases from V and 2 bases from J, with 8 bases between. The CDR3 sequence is CASSRDRNQPQHF. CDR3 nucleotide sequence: TGTGCCAGCAGCCGGGACCGCAATCAGCCCCAGCATTTT.

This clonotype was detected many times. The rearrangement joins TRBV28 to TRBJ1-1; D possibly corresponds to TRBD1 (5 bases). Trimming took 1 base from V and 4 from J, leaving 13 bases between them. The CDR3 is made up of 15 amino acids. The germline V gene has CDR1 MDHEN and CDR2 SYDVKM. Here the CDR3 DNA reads TGTGCCAGCAGTTTATCTCCCAGGGTTGCCACTGAAGCTTTCTTT. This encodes CASSLSPRVATEAFF.

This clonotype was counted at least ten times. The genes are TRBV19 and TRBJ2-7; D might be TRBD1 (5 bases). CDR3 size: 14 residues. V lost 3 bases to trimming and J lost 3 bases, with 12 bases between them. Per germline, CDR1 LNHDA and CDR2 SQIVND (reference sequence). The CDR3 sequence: CASSIQTGNYEQYF. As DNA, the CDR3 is TGTGCCAGTAGTATCCAAACAGGAAACTACGAGCAGTACTTC.

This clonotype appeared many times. This CDR3 reads CASSPTGLYSNQPQHF. The CDR3, as DNA: TGTGCCAGCAGTCCGACAGGGCTGTATAGCAATCAGCCCCAGCATTTT. The rearrangement uses TRBV27 and TRBJ1-5; 7 bases map to TRBD1. Trimming took 5 bases from V and 0 from J; bases not matched to a gene: 7. Germline assignment: CDR1 MNHEY and CDR2 SMNVEV (reference sequence). The CDR3 runs to 16 residues.

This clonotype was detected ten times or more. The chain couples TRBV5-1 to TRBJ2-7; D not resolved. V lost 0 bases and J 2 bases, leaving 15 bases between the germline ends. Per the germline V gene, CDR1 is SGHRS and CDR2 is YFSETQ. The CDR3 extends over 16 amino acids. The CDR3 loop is CASSLAVLAQTYEQYF. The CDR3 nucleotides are TGCGCCAGCAGCTTGGCCGTGTTAGCCCAGACCTACGAGCAGTACTTC.